The T cell receptor (beta chain) under discussion was sequenced for a study of cytomegalovirus exposure and HLA in healthy donors. Germline CDR1 is SGHVS and CDR2 is FQNEAQ. Trimming cost V 4 bases and J 7 bases, with 14 bases left between them. The CDR3 is 14 residues long. It was with 60 Vbeta and 13 Jbeta primers that the PCR ran. Sequenced by immunoSEQ multiplex PCR; TCRdb stores in-frame clones only, minus some. The data contain about 140,000 clones, just under 80% of them seen just once; the ten biggest clones take up 2% to 2.5%. The TCR sequence derives from a man aged 25 to 40 in good health and CMV-seronegative. J is TRBJ1-5 and V is TRBV7-8, with unresolved D. Sequenced sample: PBMCs. The CDR3 is CASSSRELRQPQHF. The CDR3 DNA sequence: TGTGCCAGCAGCTCCCGGGAGTTGAGGCAGCCCCAGCATTTT.